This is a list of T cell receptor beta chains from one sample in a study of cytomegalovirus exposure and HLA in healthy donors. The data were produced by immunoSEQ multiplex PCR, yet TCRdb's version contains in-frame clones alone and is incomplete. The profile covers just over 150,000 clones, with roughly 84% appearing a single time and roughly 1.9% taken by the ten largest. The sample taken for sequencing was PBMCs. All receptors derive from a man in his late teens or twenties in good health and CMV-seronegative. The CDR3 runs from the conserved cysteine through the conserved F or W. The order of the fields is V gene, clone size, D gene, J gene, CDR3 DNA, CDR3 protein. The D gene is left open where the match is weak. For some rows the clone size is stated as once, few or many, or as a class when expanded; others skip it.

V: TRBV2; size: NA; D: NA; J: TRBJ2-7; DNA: TGTGCCAGGGGGGCCTTGAGCTCCTACGAGCAGTACTTC; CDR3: CARGALSSYEQYF
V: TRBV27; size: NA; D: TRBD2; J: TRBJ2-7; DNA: TGTGCCAGCAGTTTAGGCGGCCCCGACATAGCGGGGGCCTACGAGCAGTACTTC; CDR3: CASSLGGPDIAGAYEQYF
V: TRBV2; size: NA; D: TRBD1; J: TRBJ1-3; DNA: TGTGCCAGCAGTGGTCCTCGGCGACAGGGGGCTGGAAACACCATATATTTT; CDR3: CASSGPRRQGAGNTIYF
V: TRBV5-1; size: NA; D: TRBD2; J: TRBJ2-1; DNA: TGCGCCAGCAGCCAGACTAGCGGGAGCTATGCTGAGCAGTTCTTC; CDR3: CASSQTSGSYAEQFF
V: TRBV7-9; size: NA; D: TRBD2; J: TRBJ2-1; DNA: TGTGCCAGCAGCCCCGGGGAGCGGGGGGACAATGAGCAGTTCTTC; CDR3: CASSPGERGDNEQFF
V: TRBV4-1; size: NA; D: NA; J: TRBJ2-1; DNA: TGCGCCAGCAGCCAAGATCCGGGTCGGCCACTCAATGAGCAGTTCTTC; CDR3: CASSQDPGRPLNEQFF
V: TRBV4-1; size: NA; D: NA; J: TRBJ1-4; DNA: TGCGCCAGCAGCCGCCCCGGGGAGACTAATGAAAAACTGTTTTTT; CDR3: CASSRPGETNEKLFF
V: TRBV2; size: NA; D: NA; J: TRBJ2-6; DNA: TGTGCCAGCAGACGTAGCTCTGGGGCCAACGTCCTGACTTTC; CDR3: CASRRSSGANVLTF
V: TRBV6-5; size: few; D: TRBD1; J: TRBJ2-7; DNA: TGTGCCAGCAGTTGGACAGGGTCGTCCGAGCAGTACTTC; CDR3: CASSWTGSSEQYF
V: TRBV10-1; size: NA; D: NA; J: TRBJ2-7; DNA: TGCGCCAGCCCTCCTCTCCGCGAGCAGTACTTC; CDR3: CASPPLREQYF
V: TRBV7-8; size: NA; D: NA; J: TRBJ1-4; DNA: TGTGCCAGCAGCTCCCGGACAGCGAATGAAAAACTGTTTTTT; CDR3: CASSSRTANEKLFF
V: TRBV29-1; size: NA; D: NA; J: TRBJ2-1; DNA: TGCAGCGTCTGGAGGCAGGGGACGAAACGGCTCAACGGGAATGAGCAGTTCTTC; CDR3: CSVWRQGTKRLNGNEQFF
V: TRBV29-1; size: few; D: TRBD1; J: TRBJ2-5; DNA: TGCAGCGTTGAATTGTGGGACAGGGACACACTCCAAGAGACCCAGTACTTC; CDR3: CSVELWDRDTLQETQYF
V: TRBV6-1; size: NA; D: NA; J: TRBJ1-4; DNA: TGTGCCACCACAGGAGGGTGGGATGAAAAACTGTTTTTT; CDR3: CATTGGWDEKLFF
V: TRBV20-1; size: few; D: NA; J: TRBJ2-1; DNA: TGCAGTGCTCCGCGCTACAATGAGCAGTTCTTC; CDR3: CSAPRYNEQFF
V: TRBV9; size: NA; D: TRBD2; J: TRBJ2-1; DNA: TGTGCCAGCAGCAACACAGGGACTAGCGGCAATGAGCAGTTCTTC; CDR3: CASSNTGTSGNEQFF
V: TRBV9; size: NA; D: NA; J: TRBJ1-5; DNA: TGTGCCAGCAGCGCCCACTCAGGGGTCGGGCAGCCCCAGCATTTT; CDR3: CASSAHSGVGQPQHF
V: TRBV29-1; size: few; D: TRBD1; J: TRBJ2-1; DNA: TGCAGCGTTGCAGACTTCTTCTCCGGGACAGGGACTGGGAATGAGCAGTTCTTC; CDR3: CSVADFFSGTGTGNEQFF
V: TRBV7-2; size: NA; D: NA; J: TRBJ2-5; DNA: TGTGCCAGCAGCTTAGCCTCCCAGGGGTATACTCAAGAGACCCAGTACTTC; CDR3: CASSLASQGYTQETQYF
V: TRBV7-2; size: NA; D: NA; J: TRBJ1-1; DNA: TGTGCCAGCAGCCCCACACCGAACACTGAAGCTTTCTTT; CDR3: CASSPTPNTEAFF
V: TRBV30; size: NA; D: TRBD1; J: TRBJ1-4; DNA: TGTGCCTGGAGTACAGGGGAAGGGTTTAGTGAAAAACTGTTTTTT; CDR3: CAWSTGEGFSEKLFF
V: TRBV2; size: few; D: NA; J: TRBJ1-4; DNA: TGTGCCAGCAAGCGAGCAACTAATGAAAAACTGTTTTTT; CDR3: CASKRATNEKLFF
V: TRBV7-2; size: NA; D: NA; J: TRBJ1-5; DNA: TGTGCCAGCAGCACGCCGGGAAATCAGCCCCAGCATTTT; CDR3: CASSTPGNQPQHF
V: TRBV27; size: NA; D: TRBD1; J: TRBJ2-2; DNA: TGTGCCACAACTGGGACAGTAAACGGCGGGGAGCTGTTTTTT; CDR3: CATTGTVNGGELFF
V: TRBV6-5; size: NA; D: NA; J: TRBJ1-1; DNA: TGTGCCAGCAGGTCAGGGGCGGCGCCTGAAGCTTTCTTT; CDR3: CASRSGAAPEAFF
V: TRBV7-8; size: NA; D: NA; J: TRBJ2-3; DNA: TGTGCCAGCAGCTTCGGACTTTACACAGATACGCAGTATTTT; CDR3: CASSFGLYTDTQYF
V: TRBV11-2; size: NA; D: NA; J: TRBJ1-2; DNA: TGTGCCAGCAGCTTAGACGCCGGGGTCGGCTACACCTTC; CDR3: CASSLDAGVGYTF
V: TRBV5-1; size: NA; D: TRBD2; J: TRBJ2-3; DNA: TGCGCCAGCAGCTTATGGACTTTTGAGGCGGGGGGAGGGGATACGCAGTATTTT; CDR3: CASSLWTFEAGGGDTQYF
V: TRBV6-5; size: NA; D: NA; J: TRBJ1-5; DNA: TGTGCCAGCAGTCCGGACAGTAGCAATCAGCCCCAGCATTTT; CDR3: CASSPDSSNQPQHF
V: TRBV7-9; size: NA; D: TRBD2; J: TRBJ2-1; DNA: TGTGCCAGCAGCTCCAGCGGGAGAAGGGGGAATGAGCAGTTCTTC; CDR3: CASSSSGRRGNEQFF
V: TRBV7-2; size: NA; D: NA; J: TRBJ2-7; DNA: TGTGCCAGCACTCTAGGGGACGAGCAGTACTTC; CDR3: CASTLGDEQYF
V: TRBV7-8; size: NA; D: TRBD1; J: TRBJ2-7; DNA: TGTGCCAGCAGCGCCGGGACAGGGTGGGAGCAGTACTTC; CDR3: CASSAGTGWEQYF
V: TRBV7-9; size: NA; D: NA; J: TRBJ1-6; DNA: TGTGCCAGCAGCCTACTGATAATTAATTCACCCCTCCACTTT; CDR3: CASSLLIINSPLHF
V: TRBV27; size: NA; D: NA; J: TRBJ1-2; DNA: TGTGCCAGCAGTTTATCGGGGCTAGGGGGGGTAGGTGGCTACACCTTC; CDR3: CASSLSGLGGVGGYTF
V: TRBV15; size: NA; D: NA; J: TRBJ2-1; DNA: TGTGCCACCAGCCAACTAGGGAATGAGCAGTTCTTC; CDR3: CATSQLGNEQFF
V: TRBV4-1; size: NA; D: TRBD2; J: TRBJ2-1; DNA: TGCGCCAGCAGCCAACTCAGGGACTACCCCTACAATGAGCAGTTCTTC; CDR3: CASSQLRDYPYNEQFF